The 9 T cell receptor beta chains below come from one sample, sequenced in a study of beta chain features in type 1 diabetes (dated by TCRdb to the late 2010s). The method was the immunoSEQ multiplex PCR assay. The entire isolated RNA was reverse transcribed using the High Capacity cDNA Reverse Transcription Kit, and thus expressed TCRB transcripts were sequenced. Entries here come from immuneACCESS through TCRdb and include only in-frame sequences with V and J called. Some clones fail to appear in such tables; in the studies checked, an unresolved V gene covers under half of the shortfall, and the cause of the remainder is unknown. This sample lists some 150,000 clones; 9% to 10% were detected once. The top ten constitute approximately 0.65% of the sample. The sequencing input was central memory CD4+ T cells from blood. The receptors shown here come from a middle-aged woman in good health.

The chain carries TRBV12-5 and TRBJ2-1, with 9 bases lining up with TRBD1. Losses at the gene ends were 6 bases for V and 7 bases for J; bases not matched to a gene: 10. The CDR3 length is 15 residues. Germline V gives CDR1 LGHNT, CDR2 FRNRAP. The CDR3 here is CASGKTGGVLNEQFF. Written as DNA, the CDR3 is TGTGCTAGTGGAAAAACAGGGGGCGTTTTGAATGAGCAGTTCTTC.

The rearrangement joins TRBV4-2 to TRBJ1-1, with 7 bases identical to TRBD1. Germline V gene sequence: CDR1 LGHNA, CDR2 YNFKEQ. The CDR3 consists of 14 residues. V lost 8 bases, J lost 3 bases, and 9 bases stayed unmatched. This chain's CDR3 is CASGGAGGYTEAFF. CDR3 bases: TGTGCCAGCGGCGGGGCAGGGGGTTACACTGAAGCTTTCTTT.

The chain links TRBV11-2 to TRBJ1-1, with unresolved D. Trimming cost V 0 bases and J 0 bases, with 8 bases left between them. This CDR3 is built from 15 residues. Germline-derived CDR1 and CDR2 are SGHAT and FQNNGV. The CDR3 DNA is TGTGCCAGCAGCTTAGAGAGGGTCCTGAACACTGAAGCTTTCTTT. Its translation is CASSLERVLNTEAFF.

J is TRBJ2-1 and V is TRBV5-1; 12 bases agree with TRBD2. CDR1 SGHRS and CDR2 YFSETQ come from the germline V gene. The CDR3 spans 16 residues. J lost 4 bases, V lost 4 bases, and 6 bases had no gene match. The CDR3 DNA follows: TGCGCCAGCAGCCCATCTAGCGGGGGGGTTTACAATGAGCAGTTCTTC. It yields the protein CASSPSSGGVYNEQFF. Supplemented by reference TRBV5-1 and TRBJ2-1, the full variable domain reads KAGVTQTPRYLIKTRGQQVTLSCSPISGHRSVSWYQQTPGQGLQFLFEYFSETQRNKGNFPGRFSGRQFSNSRSEMNVSTLELGDSALYLCASSPSSGGVYNEQFFGPGTRLTVL.

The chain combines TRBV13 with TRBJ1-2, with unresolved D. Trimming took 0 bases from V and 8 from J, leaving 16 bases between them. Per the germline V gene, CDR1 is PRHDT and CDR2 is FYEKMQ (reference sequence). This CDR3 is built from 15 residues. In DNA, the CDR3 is TGTGCCAGCAGCTTAGGCCTCGGCGGCCTCCGAGGCTACACCTTC. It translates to CASSLGLGGLRGYTF. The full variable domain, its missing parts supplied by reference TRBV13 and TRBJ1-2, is AAGVIQSPRHLIKEKRETATLKCYPIPRHDTVYWYQQGPGQDPQFLISFYEKMQSDKGSIPDRFSAQQFSDYHSELNMSSLELGDSALYFCASSLGLGGLRGYTFGSGTRLTVV.

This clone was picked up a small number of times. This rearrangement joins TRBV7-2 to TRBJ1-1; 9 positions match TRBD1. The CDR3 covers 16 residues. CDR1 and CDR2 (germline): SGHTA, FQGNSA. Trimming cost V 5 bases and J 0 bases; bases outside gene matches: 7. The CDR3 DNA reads TGTGCCAGCAGCCCCCGATGGGACAGGGTGAACACTGAAGCTTTCTTT. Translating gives CASSPRWDRVNTEAFF.

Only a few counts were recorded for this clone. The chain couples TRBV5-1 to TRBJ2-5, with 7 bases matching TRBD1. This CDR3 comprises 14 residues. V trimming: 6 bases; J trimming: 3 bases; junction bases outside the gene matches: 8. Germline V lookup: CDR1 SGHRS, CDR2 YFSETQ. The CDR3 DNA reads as TGCGCCAGCAACCGACAGGGCCGGGAAGAGACCCAGTACTTC. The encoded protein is CASNRQGREETQYF.

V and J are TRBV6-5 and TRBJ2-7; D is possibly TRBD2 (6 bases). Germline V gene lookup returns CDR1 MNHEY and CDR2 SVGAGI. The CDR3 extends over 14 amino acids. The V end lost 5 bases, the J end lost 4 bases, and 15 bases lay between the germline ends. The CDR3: CASSPPGLSYEQYF. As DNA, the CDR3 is TGTGCCAGCAGTCCCCCGGGACTCTCGTACGAGCAGTACTTC.

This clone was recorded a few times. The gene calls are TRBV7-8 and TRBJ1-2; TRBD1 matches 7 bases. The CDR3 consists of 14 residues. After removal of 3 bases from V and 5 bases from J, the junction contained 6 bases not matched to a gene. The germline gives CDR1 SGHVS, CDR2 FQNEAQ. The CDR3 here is CASSFEGATYGYTF. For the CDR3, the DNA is TGTGCCAGCAGCTTCGAGGGGGCGACGTATGGCTACACCTTC.